The 21 T cell receptor beta chains given below trace back to one sample, sequenced in a study of radiotherapy plus CTLA-4 blockade in lung cancer. Generated by immunoSEQ multiplex PCR, the TCRdb table keeps only in-frame clones and is missing some. Of approximately 45,000 clones listed, 63% are singletons. Sequencing was performed on peripheral blood, taken from a patient treated with radiotherapy plus ipilimumab. Every receptor here comes from a human donor with non-small cell lung cancer who had a partial response to radiotherapy plus ipilimumab.

V is TRBV30 and J is TRBJ1-1, with 7 bases fitting TRBD1. The CDR3 is 13 residues long. From germline, CDR1 is GTSNPN and CDR2 SVGIG (reference sequence). The V and J ends lost 2 bases and 11 bases, in that order; junction bases with no gene match: 11. The CDR3, as DNA: TGTGCCTGGAGTCCTCGACAGGGTCTTTCGGCTTTCTTT. Translated: CAWSPRQGLSAFF.

The J gene is TRBJ1-6, the V gene TRBV7-9; 7 bases agree with TRBD1. Germline CDR1 and CDR2: SEHNR and FQNEAQ (reference sequence). The trim removed 5 bases at V and 9 bases at J, leaving 7 bases unmatched. This CDR3 has 14 residues. CDR3 sequence: CASSAGTDRSPLHF. CDR3 nucleotide sequence: TGTGCCAGCAGCGCCGGGACAGACCGTTCACCCCTCCACTTT.

This clone was picked up a small number of times. The rearrangement links TRBV6-5 to TRBJ1-1; unclear D gene. The ends were cut back, 0 bases at V and 1 base at J, with 6 bases in the middle. Germline CDR1 MNHEY, CDR2 SVGAGI. The CDR3 spans 14 residues. CDR3 sequence (DNA): TGTGCCAGCAGTTACTCTGTCGGGAACACTGAAGCTTTCTTT. It yields the protein CASSYSVGNTEAFF.

The chain has TRBV4-3 and TRBJ2-7; TRBD2 matches at 11 bases. From germline, CDR1 is LGHNA and CDR2 YSLEER. The CDR3 runs to 16 residues. Trimming removed 1 base from V and 2 bases from J; junction bases left unmatched: 4. The CDR3 DNA reads as TGCGCCAGCAGCCAAGTAGCTAGCGGGGGGACCTACGAGCAGTACTTC. The encoded protein is CASSQVASGGTYEQYF.

By sample share, this clone is medium-sized. The chain recombines TRBV19 with TRBJ1-3; TRBD1 is a possible D gene (6 bases). The V gene lost 6 bases and the J gene lost 4 bases, with 16 bases spanning the gap. CDR1 LNHDA and CDR2 SQIVND come from the germline V gene (reference sequence). CDR3 length: 15 residues. CDR3 bases: TGTGCCAGTAGCAGGGTACAGGGCGCGGGAAACACCATATATTTT. Translating gives CASSRVQGAGNTIYF.

The chain couples TRBV5-1 to TRBJ2-1; TRBD2 matches at 10 bases. The CDR3 has 15 residues. CDR1 and CDR2 from the germline V gene are SGHRS and YFSETQ. V trimming: 8 bases; J trimming: 8 bases; junction bases outside the gene matches: 13. CDR3 region: CARRKGLAPSYEQFF. DNA of the CDR3: TGCGCCAGACGGAAGGGACTAGCGCCGTCATATGAGCAGTTCTTC.

The V gene is TRBV6-5, the J gene TRBJ1-1, with D maybe TRBD1 (5 bases). There are 12 residues in the CDR3. CDR1 MNHEY and CDR2 SVGAGI come from the germline V gene. Trimming left V 7 bases short and J 8 bases short, with 14 bases between. This chain's CDR3 is CASTTGEMEAFF. The CDR3 DNA follows: TGTGCCAGCACCACGGGGGAAATGGAAGCTTTCTTT.

J is TRBJ1-2 and V is TRBV7-9; D is possibly TRBD1 (5 bases). V gave up 1 base and J gave up 8 bases, with 14 bases separating them. Germline assignment: CDR1 SEHNR and CDR2 FQNEAQ (reference sequence). There are 14 residues in the CDR3. The CDR3 protein is CASSLDRGDRGYTF. The CDR3 DNA follows: TGTGCCAGCAGCTTAGATAGGGGCGATCGGGGCTACACCTTC.

This clone was found a few times. This sequence joins TRBV19 and TRBJ1-5, with 9 bases that match TRBD1. This CDR3 contains 17 residues. Per germline, CDR1 LNHDA and CDR2 SQIVND (reference sequence). Unmatched junction bases numbered 9, after V lost 4 bases and J lost 2 bases. This chain's CDR3 is CASSRISRDRGNQPQHF. CDR3 nucleotide sequence: TGTGCCAGTAGTAGAATTAGCCGGGACAGGGGCAATCAGCCCCAGCATTTT.

J is TRBJ1-5 and V is TRBV7-8; possibly TRBD1 for D (6 bases). This CDR3 has 16 amino acids. Germline CDR1 SGHVS, CDR2 FQNEAQ. V dropped 3 bases and J dropped 4 bases, with 16 bases sitting between them. This CDR3 is CASSFEGEGMNQPQHF. The CDR3 DNA follows: TGTGCCAGCAGCTTCGAGGGGGAGGGTATGAATCAGCCCCAGCATTTT.

The chain is built from TRBV29-1 and TRBJ2-7, with D hard to call. CDR3 length: 11 amino acids. With 5 bases removed from V and 2 bases from J, the gap between germline ends came to 7 bases. The germline CDR1 and CDR2 sequences are SQVTM and ANQGSEA. In DNA form, the CDR3 reads TGCAGCGTTCGGCTAGCCTACGAGCAGTACTTC. It translates to CSVRLAYEQYF.

This chain links TRBV9 with TRBJ2-3; the match to TRBD2 covers 10 bases. Germline loops: CDR1 SGDLS, CDR2 YYNGEE. The CDR3 runs 16 residues. The V and J ends lost 3 bases and 5 bases, in that order; junction bases with no gene match: 9. DNA of the CDR3: TGTGCCAGCAGCGCGGCGACAGCGGGGGGGCGAGATACGCAGTATTTT. Translation gives CASSAATAGGRDTQYF.

The chain is built from TRBV5-5 and TRBJ2-4, with D tentatively TRBD1 (5 bases). V was trimmed by 1 base and J by 2 bases, leaving 7 bases between them. This CDR3 contains 14 residues. Per germline, CDR1 SGHKS and CDR2 YYEKEE (reference sequence). The CDR3 loop is CASSLQGTKNIQYF. Written as DNA, the CDR3 is TGTGCCAGCAGCTTGCAGGGCACCAAAAACATTCAGTACTTC.

The V gene is TRBV11-2, the J gene TRBJ1-4, with 12 nucleotides matching TRBD1. V lost 4 bases and J lost 5; bases outside the gene matches: 8. Germline V CDR1 and CDR2: SGHAT, FQNNGV. The CDR3 length is 17 residues. This CDR3 is CASSSRGTGGPNEKLFF. CDR3 bases: TGTGCCAGCAGCTCTAGGGGGACAGGGGGCCCCAATGAAAAACTGTTTTTT.

V usage is TRBV6-1 and J usage is TRBJ2-1; 8 positions agree with TRBD2. The CDR3 is made up of 15 amino acids. CDR1 and CDR2 from the germline V gene are MNHNS and SASEGT. V dropped 4 bases and J dropped 5; count of bases not matched to a gene: 7. CDR3 coding DNA: TGTGCCAGCAGTGGGGTAGCGGGAATCGACAATGAGCAGTTCTTC. Protein: CASSGVAGIDNEQFF.

This chain connects TRBV7-3 to TRBJ2-5; D unresolved. CDR1 and CDR2 from the germline V gene are SGHTA and FQGTGA. V lost 5 bases and J lost 3, with 10 bases in between. CDR3 length equals 13 residues. The CDR3 DNA reads as TGTGCCAGCAGCGCGACTCGGAAAGAGACCCAGTACTTC. Protein: CASSATRKETQYF.

The chain joins TRBV6-6 to TRBJ1-5, with 9 bases aligning to TRBD1. The CDR3 has 14 amino acids. Germline-derived CDR1 and CDR2 are MNHNY and SVGAGI (reference sequence). The V segment lost 7 bases and the J segment 5 bases; nucleotides outside the gene matches: 6. The DNA for the CDR3 is TGTGCCAGCACACCGGGACAGGGTGATCAGCCCCAGCATTTT. The encoded protein is CASTPGQGDQPQHF.

This clone was seen a handful of times. The V call is TRBV7-8, the J call TRBJ2-7, with TRBD2 identical over 10 bases. The CDR3 contains 18 residues. V lost 0 bases and J lost 2; bases outside the gene matches: 10. From germline, CDR1 is SGHVS and CDR2 FQNEAQ. The CDR3 sequence is CASSLASGGTSGTYEQYF. In DNA form, the CDR3 reads TGTGCCAGCAGCTTAGCTTCGGGTGGAACTAGCGGGACCTACGAGCAGTACTTC. Full variable domain (remainder filled in from reference TRBV7-8 and TRBJ2-7): GAGVSQSPRYKVAKRGQDVALRCDPISGHVSLFWYQQALGQGPEFLTYFQNEAQLDKSGLPSDRFFAERPEGSVSTLKIQRTQQEDSAVYLCASSLASGGTSGTYEQYFGPGTRLTVT.

V is TRBV7-9 and J is TRBJ2-1; TRBD2 aligns across 10 bases. This CDR3 contains 16 residues. After removal of 7 bases from V and 5 bases from J, the junction contained 11 bases not matched to a gene. Germline V gives CDR1 SEHNR, CDR2 FQNEAQ (reference sequence). The CDR3 region has the DNA TGTGCCAGCACGGGTTTGACTAGCGGGCGGAACAATGAGCAGTTCTTC. It specifies CASTGLTSGRNNEQFF.

V usage is TRBV7-8 and J usage is TRBJ2-1, with 7 nucleotides matching TRBD1. The V gene end was trimmed by 4 bases and the J gene end by 4 bases; junction bases not matched to a gene: 7. This CDR3 contains 15 residues. Germline CDR1 is SGHVS and CDR2 is FQNEAQ. Here the CDR3 DNA reads TGTGCCAGCAGCTGGGGGCAGGGGGTTTACAATGAGCAGTTCTTC. As protein: CASSWGQGVYNEQFF.

This sequence joins TRBV2 and TRBJ1-1; D gene unclear. The ends were cut back, 1 base at V and 5 bases at J, with 8 bases in the middle. This CDR3 comprises 13 residues. The germline CDR1 and CDR2 sequences are SNHLY and FYNNEI. In DNA, the CDR3 is TGTGCCAGCAGTGAAGACTCGTATACTGAAGCTTTCTTT. Amino acids: CASSEDSYTEAFF.